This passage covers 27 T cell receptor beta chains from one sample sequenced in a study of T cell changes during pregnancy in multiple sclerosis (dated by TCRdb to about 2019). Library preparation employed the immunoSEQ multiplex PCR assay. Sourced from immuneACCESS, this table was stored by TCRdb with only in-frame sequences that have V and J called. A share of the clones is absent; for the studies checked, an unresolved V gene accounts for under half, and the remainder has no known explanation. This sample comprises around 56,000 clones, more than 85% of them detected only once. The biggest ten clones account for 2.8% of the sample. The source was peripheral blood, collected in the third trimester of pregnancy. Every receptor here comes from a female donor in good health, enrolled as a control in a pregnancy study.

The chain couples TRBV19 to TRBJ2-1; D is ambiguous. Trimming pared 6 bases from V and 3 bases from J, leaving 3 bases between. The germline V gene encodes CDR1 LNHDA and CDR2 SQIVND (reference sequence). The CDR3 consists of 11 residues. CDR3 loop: CASRRYNEQFF. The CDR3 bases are TGTGCCAGTAGGCGCTACAATGAGCAGTTCTTC.

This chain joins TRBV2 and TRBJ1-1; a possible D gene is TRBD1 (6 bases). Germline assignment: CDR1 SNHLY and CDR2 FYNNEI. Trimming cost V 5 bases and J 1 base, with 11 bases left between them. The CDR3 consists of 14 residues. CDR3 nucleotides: TGTGCCAGCAGTCAGAGGGGGAGGAACACTGAAGCTTTCTTT. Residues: CASSQRGRNTEAFF.

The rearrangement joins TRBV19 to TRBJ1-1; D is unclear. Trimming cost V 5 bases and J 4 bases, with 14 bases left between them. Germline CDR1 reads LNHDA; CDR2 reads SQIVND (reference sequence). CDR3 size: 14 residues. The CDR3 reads CASSLGAGSTEAFF. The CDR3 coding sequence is TGTGCCAGTAGTTTGGGCGCGGGGAGCACTGAAGCTTTCTTT.

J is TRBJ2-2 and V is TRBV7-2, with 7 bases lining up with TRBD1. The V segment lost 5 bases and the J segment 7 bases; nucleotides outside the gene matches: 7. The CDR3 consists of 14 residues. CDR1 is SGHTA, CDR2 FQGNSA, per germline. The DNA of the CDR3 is TGTGCCAGCAGCGCTGGTCAGGGGGACGGGGAGCTGTTTTTT. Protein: CASSAGQGDGELFF.

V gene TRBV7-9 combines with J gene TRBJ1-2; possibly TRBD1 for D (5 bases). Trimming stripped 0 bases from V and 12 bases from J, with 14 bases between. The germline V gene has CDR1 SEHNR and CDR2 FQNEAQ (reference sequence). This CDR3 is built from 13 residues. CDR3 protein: CASSLATDLSNTF. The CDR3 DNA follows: TGTGCCAGCAGCTTAGCGACAGACCTATCCAACACCTTC.

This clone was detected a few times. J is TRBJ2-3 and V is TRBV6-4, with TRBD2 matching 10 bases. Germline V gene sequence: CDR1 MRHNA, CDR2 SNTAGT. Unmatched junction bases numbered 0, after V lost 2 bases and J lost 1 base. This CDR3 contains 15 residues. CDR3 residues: CASSDGTSGTDTQYF. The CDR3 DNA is TGTGCCAGCAGTGACGGGACTAGCGGCACAGATACGCAGTATTTT.

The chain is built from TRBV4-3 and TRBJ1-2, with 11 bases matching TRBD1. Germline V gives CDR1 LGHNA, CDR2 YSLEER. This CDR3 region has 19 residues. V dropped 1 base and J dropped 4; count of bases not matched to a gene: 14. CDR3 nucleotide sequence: TGCGCCAGCAGCCAAGTCGGTTACACGGGACAGGGGGAGGCCTATGGCTACACCTTC. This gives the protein CASSQVGYTGQGEAYGYTF.

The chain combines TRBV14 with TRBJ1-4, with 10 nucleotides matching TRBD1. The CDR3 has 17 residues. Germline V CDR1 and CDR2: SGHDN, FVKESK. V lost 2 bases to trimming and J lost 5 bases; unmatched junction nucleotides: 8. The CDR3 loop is CASSQRPPGQGNEKLFF. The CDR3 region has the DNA TGTGCCAGCAGCCAAAGACCACCGGGACAGGGGAATGAAAAACTGTTTTTT. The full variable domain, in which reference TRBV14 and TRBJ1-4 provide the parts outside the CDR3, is EAGVTQFPSHSVIEKGQTVTLRCDPISGHDNLYWYRRVMGKEIKFLLHFVKESKQDESGMPNNRFLAERTGGTYSTLKVQPAELEDSGVYFCASSQRPPGQGNEKLFFGSGTQLSVL.

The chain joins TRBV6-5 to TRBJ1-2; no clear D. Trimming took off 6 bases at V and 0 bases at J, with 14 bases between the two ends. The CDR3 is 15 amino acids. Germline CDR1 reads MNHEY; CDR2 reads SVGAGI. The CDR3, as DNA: TGTGCCAGCAGAATCGACCGAGACTCTAACTATGGCTACACCTTC. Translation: CASRIDRDSNYGYTF.

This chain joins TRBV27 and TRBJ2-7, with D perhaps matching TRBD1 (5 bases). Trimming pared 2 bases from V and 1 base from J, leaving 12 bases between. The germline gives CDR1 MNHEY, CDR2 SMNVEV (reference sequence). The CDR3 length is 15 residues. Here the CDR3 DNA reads TGTGCCAGCAGTTTAGGGGCAGCCGGATCCTACGAGCAGTACTTC. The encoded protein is CASSLGAAGSYEQYF.

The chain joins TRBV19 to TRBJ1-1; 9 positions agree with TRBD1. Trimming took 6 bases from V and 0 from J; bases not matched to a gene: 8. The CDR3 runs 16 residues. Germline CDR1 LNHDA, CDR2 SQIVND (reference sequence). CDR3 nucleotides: TGTGCCAGTAGGAACAGGGGGCTCCCTCTGAACACTGAAGCTTTCTTT. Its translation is CASRNRGLPLNTEAFF.

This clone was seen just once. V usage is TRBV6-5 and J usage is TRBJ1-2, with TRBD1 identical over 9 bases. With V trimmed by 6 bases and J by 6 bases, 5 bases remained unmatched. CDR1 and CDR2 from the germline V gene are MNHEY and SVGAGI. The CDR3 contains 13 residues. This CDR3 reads CASSPGTGNGYTF. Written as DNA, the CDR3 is TGTGCCAGCAGCCCGGGGACAGGGAATGGCTACACCTTC.

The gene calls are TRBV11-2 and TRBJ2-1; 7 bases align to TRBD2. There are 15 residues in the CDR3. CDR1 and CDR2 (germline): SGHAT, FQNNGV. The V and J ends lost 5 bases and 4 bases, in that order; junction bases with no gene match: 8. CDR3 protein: CASSPTGLPYNEQFF. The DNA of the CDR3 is TGTGCCAGCAGCCCGACGGGACTACCTTACAATGAGCAGTTCTTC.

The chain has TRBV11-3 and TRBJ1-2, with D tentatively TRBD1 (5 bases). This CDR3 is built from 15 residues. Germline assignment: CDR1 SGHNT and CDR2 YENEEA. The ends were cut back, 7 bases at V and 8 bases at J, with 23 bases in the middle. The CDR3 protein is CASIPGRGAPEGYTF. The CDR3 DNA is TGTGCCAGCATCCCCGGGAGGGGCGCCCCGGAAGGCTACACCTTC.

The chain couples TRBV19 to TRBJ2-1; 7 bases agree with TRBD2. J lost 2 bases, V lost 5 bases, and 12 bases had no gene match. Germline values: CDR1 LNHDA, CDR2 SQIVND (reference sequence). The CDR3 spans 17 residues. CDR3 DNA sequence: TGTGCCAGTAGTCCCGACAAATGGCGGGGGACCTACAATGAGCAGTTCTTC. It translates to CASSPDKWRGTYNEQFF.

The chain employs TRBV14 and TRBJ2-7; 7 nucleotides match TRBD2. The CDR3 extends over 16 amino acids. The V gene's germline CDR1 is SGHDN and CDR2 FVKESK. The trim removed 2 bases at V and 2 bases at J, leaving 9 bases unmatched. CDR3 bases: TGTGCCAGCAGCCAATACAAGGGCGGGGGAACCTACGAGCAGTACTTC. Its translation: CASSQYKGGGTYEQYF. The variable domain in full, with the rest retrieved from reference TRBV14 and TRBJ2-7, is EAGVTQFPSHSVIEKGQTVTLRCDPISGHDNLYWYRRVMGKEIKFLLHFVKESKQDESGMPNNRFLAERTGGTYSTLKVQPAELEDSGVYFCASSQYKGGGTYEQYFGPGTRLTVT.

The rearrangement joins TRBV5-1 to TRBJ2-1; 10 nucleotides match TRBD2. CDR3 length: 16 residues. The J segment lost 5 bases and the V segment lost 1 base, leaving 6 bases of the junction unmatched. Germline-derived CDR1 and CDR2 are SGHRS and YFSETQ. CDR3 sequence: CASSLFSSGSHNEQFF. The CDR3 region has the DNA TGCGCCAGCAGCTTGTTCTCTAGCGGGAGCCACAATGAGCAGTTCTTC.

Here the CDR3 reads CASSLVADSPLHF. In nucleotides, the CDR3 is TGTGCCAGCAGCTTAGTGGCCGATTCACCCCTCCACTTT. This chain connects TRBV11-2 to TRBJ1-6; the D is unclear. There are 13 residues in the CDR3. Per germline, CDR1 SGHAT and CDR2 FQNNGV. The ends were cut back, 1 base at V and 8 bases at J, with 6 bases in the middle.

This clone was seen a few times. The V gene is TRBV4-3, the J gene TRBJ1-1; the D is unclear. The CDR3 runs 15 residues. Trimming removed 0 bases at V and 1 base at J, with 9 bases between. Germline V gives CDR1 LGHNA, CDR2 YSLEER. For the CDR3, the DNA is TGCGCCAGCAGCCAAGATCGGAGGACGAACACTGAAGCTTTCTTT. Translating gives CASSQDRRTNTEAFF.

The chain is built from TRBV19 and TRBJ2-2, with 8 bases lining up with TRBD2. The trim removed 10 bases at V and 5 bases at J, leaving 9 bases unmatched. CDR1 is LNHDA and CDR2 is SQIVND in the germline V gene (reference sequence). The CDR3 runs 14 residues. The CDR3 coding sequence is TGTGCCACGAGCGGGGGTGCAGGGACCGGGGAGCTGTTTTTT. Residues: CATSGGAGTGELFF.

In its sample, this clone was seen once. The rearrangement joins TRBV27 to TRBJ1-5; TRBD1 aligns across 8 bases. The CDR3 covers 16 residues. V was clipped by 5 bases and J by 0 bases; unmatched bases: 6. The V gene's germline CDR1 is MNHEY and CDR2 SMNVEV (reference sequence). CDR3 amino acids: CASSPRTGISNQPQHF. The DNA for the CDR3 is TGTGCCAGCAGTCCCCGGACAGGGATTAGCAATCAGCCCCAGCATTTT.

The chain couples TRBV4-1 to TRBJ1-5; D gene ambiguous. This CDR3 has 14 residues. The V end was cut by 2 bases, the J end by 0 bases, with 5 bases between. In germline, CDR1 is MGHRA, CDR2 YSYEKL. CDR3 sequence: CASSQLYSNQPQHF. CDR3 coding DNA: TGCGCCAGCAGCCAACTTTATAGCAATCAGCCCCAGCATTTT.

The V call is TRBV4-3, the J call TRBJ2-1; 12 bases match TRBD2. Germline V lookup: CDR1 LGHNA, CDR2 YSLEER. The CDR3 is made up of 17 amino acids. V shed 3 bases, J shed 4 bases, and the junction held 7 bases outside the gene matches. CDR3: CASSQGTGLAGYNEQFF. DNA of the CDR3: TGCGCCAGCAGCCAGGGAACGGGACTAGCGGGTTACAATGAGCAGTTCTTC.

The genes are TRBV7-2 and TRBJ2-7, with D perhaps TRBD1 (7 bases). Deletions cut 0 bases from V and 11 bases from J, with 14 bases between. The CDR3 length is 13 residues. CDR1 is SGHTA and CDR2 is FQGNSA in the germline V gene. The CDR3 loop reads CASSLAPQGEEYF. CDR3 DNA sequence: TGTGCCAGCAGCTTAGCGCCCCAGGGGGAGGAGTACTTC.

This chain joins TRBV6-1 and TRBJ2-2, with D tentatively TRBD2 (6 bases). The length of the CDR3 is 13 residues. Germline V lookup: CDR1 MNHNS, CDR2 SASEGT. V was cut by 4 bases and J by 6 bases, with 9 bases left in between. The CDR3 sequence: CASSVRESGELFF. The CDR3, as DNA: TGTGCCAGCAGTGTACGGGAGTCCGGGGAGCTGTTTTTT.

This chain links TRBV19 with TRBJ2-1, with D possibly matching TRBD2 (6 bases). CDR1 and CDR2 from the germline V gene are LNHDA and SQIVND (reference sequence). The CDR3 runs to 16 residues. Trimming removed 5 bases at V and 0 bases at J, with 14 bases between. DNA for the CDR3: TGTGCCAGTAGTTTCCCGGGAGTAAGCTCCTACAATGAGCAGTTCTTC. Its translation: CASSFPGVSSYNEQFF.

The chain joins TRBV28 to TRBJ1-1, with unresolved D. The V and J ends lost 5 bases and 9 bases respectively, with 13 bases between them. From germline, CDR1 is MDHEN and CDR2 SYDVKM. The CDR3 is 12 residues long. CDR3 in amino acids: CASSPPLSKAFF. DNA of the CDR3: TGTGCCAGCAGTCCTCCACTCTCGAAAGCTTTCTTT. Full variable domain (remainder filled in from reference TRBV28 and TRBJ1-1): DVKVTQSSRYLVKRTGEKVFLECVQDMDHENMFWYRQDPGLGLRLIYFSYDVKMKEKGDIPEGYSVSREKKERFSLILESASTNQTSMYLCASSPPLSKAFFGQGTRLTVV.